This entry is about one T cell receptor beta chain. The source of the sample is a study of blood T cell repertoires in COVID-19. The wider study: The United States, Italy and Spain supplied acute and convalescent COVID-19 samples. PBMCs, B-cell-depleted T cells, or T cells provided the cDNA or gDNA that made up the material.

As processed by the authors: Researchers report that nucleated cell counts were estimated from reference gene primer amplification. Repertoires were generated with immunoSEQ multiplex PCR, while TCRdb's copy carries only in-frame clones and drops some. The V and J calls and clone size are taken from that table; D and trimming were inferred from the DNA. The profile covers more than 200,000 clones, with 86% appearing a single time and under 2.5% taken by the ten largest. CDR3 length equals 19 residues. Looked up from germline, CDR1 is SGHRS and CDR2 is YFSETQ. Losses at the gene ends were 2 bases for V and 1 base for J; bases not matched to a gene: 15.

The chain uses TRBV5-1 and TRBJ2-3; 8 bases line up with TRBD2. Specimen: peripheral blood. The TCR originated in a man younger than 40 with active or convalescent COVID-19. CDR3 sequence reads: CASSFNGRSSGGRTDTQYF. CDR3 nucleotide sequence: TGCGCCAGCAGCTTTAATGGAAGGTCCAGCGGGGGCCGCACAGATACGCAGTATTTT.